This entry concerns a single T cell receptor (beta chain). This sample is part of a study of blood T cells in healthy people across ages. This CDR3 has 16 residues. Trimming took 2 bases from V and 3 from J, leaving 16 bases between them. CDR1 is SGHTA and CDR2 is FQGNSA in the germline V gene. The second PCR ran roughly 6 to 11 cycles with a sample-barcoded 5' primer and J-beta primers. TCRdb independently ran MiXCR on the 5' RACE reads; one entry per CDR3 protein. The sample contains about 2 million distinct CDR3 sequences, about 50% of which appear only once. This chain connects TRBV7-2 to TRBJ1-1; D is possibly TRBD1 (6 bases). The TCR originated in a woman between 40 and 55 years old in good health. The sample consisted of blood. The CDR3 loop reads CASSLIWGARDTEAFF. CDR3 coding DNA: TGTGCCAGCAGCTTAATATGGGGGGCTAGGGACACTGAAGCTTTCTTT. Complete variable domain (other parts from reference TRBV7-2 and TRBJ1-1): GAGVSQSPSNKVTEKGKDVELRCDPISGHTALYWYRQSLGQGLEFLIYFQGNSAPDKSGLPSDRFSAERTGGSVSTLTIQRTQQEDSAVYLCASSLIWGARDTEAFFGQGTRLTVV.